This T cell receptor (beta chain) was sequenced in a study of Graves' ophthalmopathy and Graves' hyperthyroidism. Germline V gene data show CDR1 as SQVTM and CDR2 as ANQGSEA. The germline V and J ends were trimmed by 3 bases and 1 base, with 9 bases remaining between them. This CDR3 region has 13 residues. Amplified material comprised TCR beta CDR3 regions derived from RNA transcripts. Second-round multiplex PCR came after first-round RT-PCR with HTBI primers. Each CDR3 protein gets one entry after TCRdb re-called the multiplex PCR reads with MiXCR. The sample records about 1.1 million distinct CDR3 sequences, about 38% being singletons. Other autoimmune diseases, uncontrolled infections, pregnancy or lactation ruled patients out of participation. Findings and caveats of the study: This model predicted ophthalmopathy progression (sensitivity approximately 68%, specificity about 72%).

Remarks on this clonotype: Its antigen is not identified.

The specimen was peripheral blood or thyroid tissue (not recorded which). The origin of this receptor is an adult man with Graves' hyperthyroidism. The V and J genes are TRBV29-1 and TRBJ2-5, with D possibly matching TRBD2 (6 bases). The DNA for the CDR3 is TGCAGCGTTGATGCAGCGGGCCAAGAGACCCAGTACTTC. Translation: CSVDAAGQETQYF.